Ten or more counts support the clone carrying this TCR beta chain. Its matching antigen is unknown. This record belongs to a study of breast tumors, draining lymph nodes, adjacent tissues. Study-wide results and caveats: Data fit most tumor T cells coming from lymph node, expanding in tumor.

From the multiplex PCR reads, TCRdb called clonotypes with MiXCR, one entry per CDR3 protein. The sample holds around 130,000 distinct CDR3 sequences, around 20% seen once. Breast cancer patients provided tissue from their axillary draining lymph nodes. V was shortened by 4 bases and J by 2 bases, with 11 bases between the two germline ends. CDR3 length: 14 residues. The sequence was obtained from a female donor with breast cancer. Some clones in this sample may be carry-over from other donors' samples. What was sequenced was axillary lymph node tissue. The chain combines TRBV12-3 or TRBV12-4 with TRBJ1-2; D perhaps matches TRBD1 (5 bases). The CDR3 here is CASSSTAINYGYTF. The DNA for the CDR3 is TGTGCCAGCAGTTCGACAGCGATCAACTATGGCTACACCTTC.